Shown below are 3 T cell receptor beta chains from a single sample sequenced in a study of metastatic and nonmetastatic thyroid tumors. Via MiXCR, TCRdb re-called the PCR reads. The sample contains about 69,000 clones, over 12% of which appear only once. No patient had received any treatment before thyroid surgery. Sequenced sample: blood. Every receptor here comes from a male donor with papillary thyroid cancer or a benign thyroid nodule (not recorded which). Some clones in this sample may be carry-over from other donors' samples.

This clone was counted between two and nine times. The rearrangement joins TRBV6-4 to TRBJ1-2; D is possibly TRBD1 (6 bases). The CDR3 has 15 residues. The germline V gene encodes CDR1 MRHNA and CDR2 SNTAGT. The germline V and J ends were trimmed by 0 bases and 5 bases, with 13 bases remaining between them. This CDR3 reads CASSDSNEGVYGYTF. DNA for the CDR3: TGTGCCAGCAGTGACTCTAACGAGGGGGTGTATGGCTACACCTTC.

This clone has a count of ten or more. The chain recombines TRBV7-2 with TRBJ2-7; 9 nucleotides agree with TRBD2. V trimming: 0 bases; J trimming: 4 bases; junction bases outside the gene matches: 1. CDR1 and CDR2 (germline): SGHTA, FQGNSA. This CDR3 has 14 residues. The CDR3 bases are TGTGCCAGCAGCTTAGCGCGGGGGGGGTACGAGCAGTACTTC. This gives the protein CASSLARGGYEQYF.

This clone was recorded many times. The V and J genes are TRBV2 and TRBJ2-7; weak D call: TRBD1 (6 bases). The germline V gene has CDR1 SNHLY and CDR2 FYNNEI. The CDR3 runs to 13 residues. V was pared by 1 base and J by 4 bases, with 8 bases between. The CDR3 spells CASSEGGRYEQYV. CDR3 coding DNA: TGTGCCAGCAGTGAAGGGGGGCGGTACGAGCAGTACGTC.